The sequence of this TCR beta chain was determined in a study of shared clonotypes between healthy human individuals. Study-level information: Donor ages ranged 18 to 49 years: a couple of women, a few men. CD4 naive and CD4 memory each took three plates per donor, while CD8 naive took two and CD8 memory one.

Clones were sequenced by immunoSEQ multiplex PCR, and TCRdb holds only the in-frame ones, with some missing. The sample yields 2 million to 2.5 million clones, nearly 97% seen once. The germline V and J ends were trimmed by 3 bases and 4 bases, with 6 bases remaining between them. This CDR3 is built from 12 residues. The germline CDR1 and CDR2 sequences are KGHSH and LQKENI. This chain links TRBV18 with TRBJ2-5; D ambiguous. This receptor was identified in a young man in good health. Sequenced input: naive CD4+ T cells sorted from blood. Subset denoted: CD45RA+ positively selected. Here the CDR3 DNA reads TGTGCCAGCTCACCTAATATAGAGACCCAGTACTTC. This encodes CASSPNIETQYF.